These 20 T cell receptor beta chains were all obtained from the same sample, sequenced in a study of T cells in localized non-small cell lung cancer. Some clones are missing from TCRdb's copy, which holds only in-frame ones; the method was immunoSEQ multiplex PCR. This table holds 30,000 to 40,000 clones, about 80% found once. Sample: peripheral blood, taken before any cancer treatment. These receptors were taken from a male donor at least 60 years old with stage II squamous cell lung carcinoma.

The rearrangement links TRBV7-9 to TRBJ1-1; D gene unclear. Trimming cost V 4 bases and J 0 bases, with 12 bases left between them. The CDR3 runs 15 residues. Germline CDR1 is SEHNR and CDR2 is FQNEAQ (reference sequence). CDR3 coding DNA: TGTGCCAGCAGCTCAACCGGCGGGTTGAACACTGAAGCTTTCTTT. As protein: CASSSTGGLNTEAFF. The full variable domain, rest sourced from reference TRBV7-9 and TRBJ1-1, is DTGVSQNPRHKITKRGQNVTFRCDPISEHNRLYWYRQTLGQGPEFLTYFQNEAQLEKSRLLSDRFSAERPKGSFSTLEIQRTEQGDSAMYLCASSSTGGLNTEAFFGQGTRLTVV.

This chain uses TRBV2 with TRBJ2-1; 8 bases are a match to TRBD1. J gave up 6 bases and V 1 base, and 2 bases lay outside the gene matches. Germline loops: CDR1 SNHLY, CDR2 FYNNEI. The CDR3 covers 14 residues. The CDR3 nucleotides are TGTGCCAGCAGTGAAGAGACAGGGGCCAATGAGCAGTTCTTC. Its protein product is CASSEETGANEQFF.

The chain carries TRBV5-1 and TRBJ2-3, with a tentative D call TRBD1 (6 bases). V lost 2 bases to trimming and J lost 2 bases, with 12 bases between them. CDR3 length: 15 residues. Germline assignment: CDR1 SGHRS and CDR2 YFSETQ. The CDR3 spells CASSFRDMLTDTQYF. CDR3 DNA: TGCGCCAGCAGCTTTCGGGACATGCTCACAGATACGCAGTATTTT. The complete variable domain, with remaining parts taken from reference TRBV5-1 and TRBJ2-3, reads KAGVTQTPRYLIKTRGQQVTLSCSPISGHRSVSWYQQTPGQGLQFLFEYFSETQRNKGNFPGRFSGRQFSNSRSEMNVSTLELGDSALYLCASSFRDMLTDTQYFGPGTRLTVL.

CDR3 residues: CASSLIGSGNTIYF. The CDR3 DNA reads as TGTGCCAGCAGCTTGATCGGCTCTGGAAACACCATATATTTT. The chain couples TRBV5-8 to TRBJ1-3; D remains unclear. V was pared by 1 base and J by 0 bases, with 5 bases between. The CDR3 is 14 residues long. Germline V lookup: CDR1 SGHTS, CDR2 YDEGEE.

The gene calls are TRBV4-1 and TRBJ1-6, with a possible D match to TRBD1 (6 bases). The CDR3 has 16 residues. V lost 0 bases and J 6 bases, leaving 12 bases between the germline ends. Germline loops: CDR1 MGHRA, CDR2 YSYEKL. Here the CDR3 DNA reads TGCGCCAGCAGCCAAGAGGCGACAGGACTTAATTCACCCCTCCACTTT. Its protein product is CASSQEATGLNSPLHF.

The rearrangement uses TRBV18 and TRBJ1-2; D is unclear. Between the trimmed V and J ends, which lost 3 bases and 2 bases, there was a span of 7 bases. Germline CDR1 reads KGHSH; CDR2 reads LQKENI. The CDR3 has 13 amino acids. The CDR3 DNA sequence: TGTGCCAGCTCACCGGAAAAGAACTATGGCTACACCTTC. This codes for CASSPEKNYGYTF.

V is TRBV5-6 and J is TRBJ2-2; 9 nucleotides align to TRBD1. CDR1 SGHDT and CDR2 YYEEEE come from the germline V gene. The V segment lost 1 base and the J segment 4 bases; nucleotides outside the gene matches: 8. The CDR3 is 17 residues long. In DNA form, the CDR3 reads TGTGCCAGCAGCTTGACTTCGGGACAGGGTACCACCGGGGAGCTGTTTTTT. This gives the protein CASSLTSGQGTTGELFF.

This chain uses TRBV5-1 with TRBJ2-1, with D possibly TRBD2 on 5 matching bases. The CDR3 loop spans 15 amino acids. Germline assignment: CDR1 SGHRS and CDR2 YFSETQ. The ends were cut back, 4 bases at V and 2 bases at J, with 13 bases in the middle. This chain's CDR3 is CASSAPRETYNEQFF. In DNA, the CDR3 is TGCGCCAGCAGCGCCCCTAGGGAGACCTACAATGAGCAGTTCTTC.

This clone was counted only a few times. CDR3 amino acids: CASSYGNRETQYF. The CDR3 region has the DNA TGTGCCAGCAGTTATGGGAATCGCGAGACCCAGTACTTC. The V call is TRBV6-5, the J call TRBJ2-5; no clear D gene. V dropped 3 bases and J dropped 5 bases, with 10 bases sitting between them. In germline, CDR1 is MNHEY, CDR2 SVGAGI. The CDR3 runs 13 residues.

The V and J genes are TRBV2 and TRBJ2-3, with 8 bases matching TRBD2. This CDR3 is 15 amino acids long. The germline V gene has CDR1 SNHLY and CDR2 FYNNEI. The trim removed 5 bases at V and 9 bases at J, leaving 13 bases unmatched. CDR3 amino acids: CASSSRRGELSTQYF. CDR3 bases: TGTGCCAGCAGTAGCAGGCGGGGGGAACTATCGACGCAGTATTTT.

The rearrangement uses TRBV19 and TRBJ1-5, with 10 bases that match TRBD1. This CDR3 is built from 16 residues. CDR1 is LNHDA and CDR2 is SQIVND in the germline V gene (reference sequence). After removal of 5 bases from V and 4 bases from J, the junction contained 8 bases not matched to a gene. CDR3 bases: TGTGCCAGTAGTTTCGGGACAGGGGATTTAAATCAGCCCCAGCATTTT. Translation gives CASSFGTGDLNQPQHF.

This clone was seen only once. The chain has TRBV29-1 and TRBJ2-7; TRBD2 might be the D (5 bases). Between the trimmed V and J ends, which lost 4 bases and 0 bases, there was a span of 10 bases. CDR3 length: 13 amino acids. Looked up from germline, CDR1 is SQVTM and CDR2 is ANQGSEA. The CDR3 bases are TGCAGCGTTGCCCCGGACTCCTCCTACGAGCAGTACTTC. Translated: CSVAPDSSYEQYF.

The chain recombines TRBV11-2 with TRBJ1-3; D remains unclear. The CDR3 is 14 residues long. Germline values: CDR1 SGHAT, CDR2 FQNNGV. V was pared by 3 bases and J by 0 bases, with 6 bases between. CDR3: CASSLRDSGNTIYF. CDR3 in DNA: TGTGCCAGCAGCTTGAGAGACTCTGGAAACACCATATATTTT.

The J gene is TRBJ2-6, the V gene TRBV11-2; D tentatively reads TRBD1 or TRBD2 (6 bases each). V was clipped by 5 bases and J by 2 bases, with 13 bases between them. Per germline, CDR1 SGHAT and CDR2 FQNNGV. This CDR3 has 16 amino acids. CDR3 protein: CASSHRGGTGANVLTF. As DNA, the CDR3 is TGTGCCAGCAGCCACCGAGGGGGGACTGGGGCCAACGTCCTGACTTTC.

The chain is built from TRBV7-2 and TRBJ1-1; perhaps TRBD1 as D (5 bases). The CDR3 spans 15 residues. Trimming cost V 3 bases and J 1 base, with 12 bases left between them. From germline, CDR1 is SGHTA and CDR2 FQGNSA. The CDR3 protein is CASSFSLRGNTEAFF. The DNA for the CDR3 is TGTGCCAGCAGCTTTAGTTTGAGGGGGAACACTGAAGCTTTCTTT.

This chain connects TRBV5-4 to TRBJ2-6; tentatively, D is TRBD1 (6 bases). The V gene's germline CDR1 is SGHNT and CDR2 YYREEE (reference sequence). This CDR3 comprises 16 residues. The germline V and J ends were trimmed by 3 bases and 0 bases, with 10 bases remaining between them. The CDR3 spells CASSSGHSSGANVLTF. DNA of the CDR3: TGTGCCAGCAGCTCGGGACACAGCTCTGGGGCCAACGTCCTGACTTTC.

V gene TRBV30 combines with J gene TRBJ1-5, with 8 bases matching TRBD1. Trimming at V came to 3 bases and at J to 4 bases, leaving 5 bases not matched to a gene. CDR1 is GTSNPN and CDR2 is SVGIG in the germline V gene (reference sequence). The CDR3 runs to 14 residues. The CDR3 nucleotides are TGTGCCTGGAGCGTTGACAGGGGTAATCAGCCCCAGCATTTT. Its translation: CAWSVDRGNQPQHF.

The chain uses TRBV7-9 and TRBJ1-4; 8 nucleotides agree with TRBD1. This CDR3 comprises 14 residues. V lost 4 bases and J lost 6; bases outside the gene matches: 4. Germline CDR1 SEHNR, CDR2 FQNEAQ (reference sequence). CDR3 amino acids: CASSYSTGDEKLFF. The DNA of the CDR3 is TGTGCCAGCAGCTACTCGACAGGGGATGAAAAACTGTTTTTT.

The J gene is TRBJ2-7, the V gene TRBV10-3; possible D gene TRBD1, 6 bases. CDR1 is ENHRY and CDR2 is SYGVKD in the germline V gene. The ends were cut back, 10 bases at V and 5 bases at J, with 18 bases in the middle. The CDR3 has 13 residues. This CDR3 is CATGLTGLDEQYF. In DNA, the CDR3 is TGTGCCACCGGGCTGACAGGTCTCGACGAGCAGTACTTC.

The chain is built from TRBV11-2 and TRBJ2-7; 7 bases agree with TRBD2. The CDR3 loop spans 19 amino acids. Germline V gene sequence: CDR1 SGHAT, CDR2 FQNNGV. V lost 4 bases to trimming and J lost 2 bases; unmatched junction nucleotides: 20. CDR3 sequence: CASSSIAHMRAGFPYEQYF. The CDR3 DNA sequence: TGTGCCAGCAGCTCAATTGCCCATATGAGAGCGGGATTCCCCTACGAGCAGTACTTC.